The 13 T cell receptor beta chains in this list originate from one sample, sequenced in a study of T-cell memory formation after mild COVID-19. In TCRdb, the 5' RACE reads were re-called with MiXCR into one record per CDR3 protein. The table shows around 260,000 distinct CDR3 sequences, with 15% to 20% occurring only once. The sample consisted of PBMCs or a T cell subset sorted from them (not recorded which). The receptors here all came from a man aged 18 to 30 who had mild COVID-19 (a few samples of this study predate the infection). Cell type and time point are not known.

This clonotype was picked up a small number of times. The V and J genes are TRBV30 and TRBJ1-6; D possibly corresponds to TRBD1 (5 bases). With 0 bases removed from V and 10 bases from J, the gap between germline ends came to 13 bases. The germline V gene has CDR1 GTSNPN and CDR2 SVGIG (reference sequence). CDR3 length: 14 residues. The chain's CDR3 is CAWSVQGVDSPLHF. CDR3 DNA sequence: TGTGCCTGGAGTGTTCAGGGAGTTGACTCACCCCTCCACTTT.

This chain joins TRBV20-1 and TRBJ2-5, with 15 positions matching TRBD2. CDR3 length equals 18 residues. CDR1 is DFQATT, CDR2 SNEGSKA, per germline (reference sequence). V lost 7 bases, J lost 1 base, and 13 bases stayed unmatched. The CDR3 DNA follows: TGCAGTGTTCCGAAACCGGGACTAGCGGGGGGTTCCCAAGAGACCCAGTACTTC. As protein: CSVPKPGLAGGSQETQYF.

This rearrangement joins TRBV10-3 to TRBJ1-1; TRBD1 is a possible D gene (6 bases). The CDR3 is 14 residues long. The V gene lost 6 bases and the J gene lost 1 base, with 12 bases spanning the gap. CDR1 and CDR2 from the germline V gene are ENHRY and SYGVKD. The CDR3 sequence: CAIRVDRRNTEAFF. CDR3 nucleotides: TGTGCCATCAGGGTTGACAGGAGGAACACTGAAGCTTTCTTT.

This clonotype came up a few times. This chain links TRBV4-2 with TRBJ2-2; D remains ambiguous. Germline-derived CDR1 and CDR2 are LGHNA and YNFKEQ. The length of the CDR3 is 16 residues. V shed 1 base and J shed 3 bases, with 12 bases lying between them. This chain's CDR3 is CASSQAVQSYTGELFF. The CDR3 DNA reads as TGTGCCAGCAGCCAAGCCGTCCAGTCCTACACCGGGGAGCTGTTTTTT.

The chain employs TRBV12-3 or TRBV12-4 and TRBJ1-1; 9 bases align to TRBD1. J lost 5 bases, V lost 4 bases, and 5 bases had no gene match. The CDR3 runs 14 residues. As DNA, the CDR3 is TGTGCCAGCAGTTCGGGACAGGGTTGGACTGAAGCTTTCTTT. It encodes CASSSGQGWTEAFF.

The sample holds a few counts of this clonotype. The CDR3 loop reads CASSRQGQGEQYF. The CDR3 DNA reads as TGTGCCAGCTCTAGACAGGGGCAGGGCGAGCAGTACTTC. V is TRBV2 and J is TRBJ2-7, with 8 bases identical to TRBD1. J lost 6 bases, V lost 8 bases, and 9 bases had no gene match. The CDR3 sequence is 13 residues long. Per germline, CDR1 SNHLY and CDR2 FYNNEI. Using reference TRBV2 and TRBJ2-7 for the parts outside the CDR3, the full variable domain is EPEVTQTPSHQVTQMGQEVILRCVPISNHLYFYWYRQILGQKVEFLVSFYNNEISEKSEIFDDQFSVERPDGSNFTLKIRSTKLEDSAMYFCASSRQGQGEQYFGPGTRLTVT.

This clonotype was recorded a few times. J is TRBJ1-4 and V is TRBV7-2; possibly TRBD1 for D (5 bases). This CDR3 region has 15 residues. Trimming left V 5 bases short and J 3 bases short, with 13 bases between. Germline CDR1 reads SGHTA; CDR2 reads FQGNSA. This CDR3 reads CASSQGMRSNEKLFF. The DNA of the CDR3 is TGTGCCAGCAGCCAGGGTATGCGTTCTAATGAAAAACTGTTTTTT.

J is TRBJ1-2 and V is TRBV7-8; D unresolved. The germline V and J ends were trimmed by 0 bases and 3 bases, with 8 bases remaining between them. Germline values: CDR1 SGHVS, CDR2 FQNEAQ. This CDR3 contains 14 residues. The CDR3 spells CASSLAIADYGYTF. The CDR3 region has the DNA TGTGCCAGCAGCTTAGCGATAGCAGACTATGGCTACACCTTC.

The rearrangement links TRBV6-2 or TRBV6-3 to TRBJ1-2; a possible D gene is TRBD1 (6 bases). V was cut by 0 bases and J by 8 bases, with 13 bases left in between. Looked up from germline, CDR1 is MNHEY and CDR2 is SVGEGT. This CDR3 has 14 amino acids. DNA for the CDR3: TGTGCCAGCAGTTACTCTAGGGGGGGATGGGGCTACACCTTC. Protein product: CASSYSRGGWGYTF.

This chain connects TRBV6-5 to TRBJ2-3, with D tentatively TRBD1 (6 bases). Between the trimmed V and J ends, which lost 8 bases and 3 bases, there was a span of 24 bases. This CDR3 comprises 17 residues. CDR1 is MNHEY and CDR2 is SVGAGI in the germline V gene. Here the CDR3 DNA reads TGTGCCAGCGACTATGGGCTGAAGGGGGTCGAGACAGATACGCAGTATTTT. This sequence encodes CASDYGLKGVETDTQYF.

This clonotype was observed once. The chain uses TRBV28 and TRBJ1-2, with D uncertain. V gave up 2 bases and J gave up 5 bases, with 6 bases separating them. CDR3 length equals 12 residues. Germline loops: CDR1 MDHEN, CDR2 SYDVKM. DNA for the CDR3: TGTGCCAGCAGTTTAACGGAGTATGGCTACACCTTC. Translating it yields CASSLTEYGYTF.

The chain combines TRBV12-3 or TRBV12-4 with TRBJ1-5; the match to TRBD1 covers 8 bases. CDR3 size: 14 residues. V dropped 6 bases and J dropped 8; count of bases not matched to a gene: 9. CDR3 nucleotides: TGTGCCAGCAGAGAAGGGACAGGCAAAGAGCCCCAGCATTTT. This gives the protein CASREGTGKEPQHF.

The rearrangement links TRBV20-1 to TRBJ2-5; 7 bases line up with TRBD1. Germline assignment: CDR1 DFQATT and CDR2 SNEGSKA (reference sequence). The trim removed 1 base at V and 7 bases at J, leaving 3 bases unmatched. The CDR3 loop spans 12 amino acids. The DNA for the CDR3 is TGCAGTGCTAGAGCAGGGGGAAGGACCCAGTACTTC. Translation: CSARAGGRTQYF.